These T cell receptor beta chains were read from a single sample in a study of T cell responses to AZD1222 COVID-19 vaccine. TCRdb's table, derived via immunoSEQ multiplex PCR, lists solely in-frame clones and lacks some. The sample contains about 180,000 clones, 85% to 90% of which appear only once. The material sequenced was peripheral blood, taken on day 0 of AZD1222 vaccination. These receptors were taken from an adult in good health. Each CDR3 is given with its conserved first and last residue. Fields, in order: J gene, V gene, D gene, clone size, CDR3 protein, CDR3 DNA. The D gene is left open where the match is weak. A clone size is listed for some rows: how often the clone was seen (once, few, many), or a class if it is expanded.

J gene: TRBJ1-2; V gene: TRBV24-1; D gene: NA; clone size: NA; CDR3 protein: CATSDPQGSYGYTF; CDR3 DNA: TGTGCCACCAGTGATCCCCAGGGAAGCTATGGCTACACCTTC
J gene: TRBJ2-5; V gene: TRBV7-2; D gene: NA; clone size: once; CDR3 protein: CASSPPGGALRLAQYF; CDR3 DNA: TGTGCCAGCAGCCCCCCGGGCGGGGCGCTTAGGCTGGCCCAGTACTTC
J gene: TRBJ2-1; V gene: TRBV15; D gene: NA; clone size: NA; CDR3 protein: CATSRKFSNTLNNEQFF; CDR3 DNA: TGTGCCACCAGCAGAAAATTCAGCAATACCTTAAACAATGAGCAGTTCTTC
J gene: TRBJ1-1; V gene: TRBV7-6; D gene: NA; clone size: NA; CDR3 protein: CASSLAPGRGTEAFF; CDR3 DNA: TGTGCCAGCAGCTTAGCGCCGGGTCGGGGCACTGAAGCTTTCTTT
J gene: TRBJ2-2; V gene: TRBV4-3; D gene: NA; clone size: NA; CDR3 protein: CASSQEFSRYTGELFF; CDR3 DNA: TGCGCCAGCAGCCAAGAATTTTCCAGGTACACCGGGGAGCTGTTTTTT
J gene: TRBJ1-2; V gene: TRBV28; D gene: TRBD1; clone size: NA; CDR3 protein: CASSSLTGRVYGYTF; CDR3 DNA: TGTGCCAGCAGTTCCTTGACAGGGAGGGTCTATGGCTACACCTTC
J gene: TRBJ2-1; V gene: TRBV24-1; D gene: TRBD1; clone size: NA; CDR3 protein: CATSDPTDRGHYNEQFF; CDR3 DNA: TGTGCCACCAGTGACCCAACGGACAGGGGGCACTACAATGAGCAGTTCTTC
J gene: TRBJ2-5; V gene: TRBV11-2; D gene: NA; clone size: NA; CDR3 protein: CASSLGTRGETQYF; CDR3 DNA: TGTGCCAGCAGCCTAGGGACGAGGGGGGAGACCCAGTACTTC
J gene: TRBJ2-2; V gene: TRBV10-1; D gene: NA; clone size: NA; CDR3 protein: CASSEPLRVTGELFF; CDR3 DNA: TGCGCCAGCAGTGAGCCCCTCAGGGTCACCGGGGAGCTGTTTTTT
J gene: TRBJ2-1; V gene: TRBV6-2/TRBV6-3; D gene: NA; clone size: NA; CDR3 protein: CASSYPLGEEGNEQFF; CDR3 DNA: TGTGCCAGCAGTTACCCCTTGGGGGAGGAGGGCAATGAGCAGTTCTTC
J gene: TRBJ2-7; V gene: TRBV6-5; D gene: NA; clone size: NA; CDR3 protein: CASSYSEGRTYEQYF; CDR3 DNA: TGTGCCAGCAGTTACTCGGAGGGGCGGACCTACGAGCAGTACTTC
J gene: TRBJ2-2; V gene: TRBV14; D gene: TRBD1; clone size: NA; CDR3 protein: CASSPMPGQGAGELFF; CDR3 DNA: TGTGCCAGCAGCCCCATGCCCGGACAGGGGGCCGGGGAGCTGTTTTTT
J gene: TRBJ1-2; V gene: TRBV3-1/TRBV3-2; D gene: NA; clone size: NA; CDR3 protein: CASSLGPYGYTF; CDR3 DNA: TGTGCCAGCAGCCTTGGACCCTATGGCTACACCTTC
J gene: TRBJ1-1; V gene: TRBV10-3; D gene: NA; clone size: once; CDR3 protein: CAISGTLNTEAFF; CDR3 DNA: TGTGCCATCAGTGGGACATTGAACACTGAAGCTTTCTTT